The 18 T cell receptor beta chains given below trace back to one sample, sequenced in a study of chemoradiotherapy in HPV16-positive cancers. Generated by immunoSEQ multiplex PCR, the TCRdb table keeps only in-frame clones and is missing some. The sample contains 1,200 to 1,500 clones, 72% of which appear only once. This material consisted of tumor tissue, taken from a patient who underwent chemoradiotherapy. Receptors originate from a human donor with HPV-associated anogenital cancer.

The chain carries TRBV11-2 and TRBJ2-3; 9 bases agree with TRBD2. J was trimmed by 4 bases and V by 5 bases; bases with no gene match: 10. CDR3 length: 16 amino acids. Looked up from germline, CDR1 is SGHAT and CDR2 is FQNNGV. CDR3 bases: TGTGCCAGCAGCCCCTGGGCGGGAGGGCGAGCAGATACGCAGTATTTT. This sequence encodes CASSPWAGGRADTQYF. Drawing the rest from reference TRBV11-2 and TRBJ2-3, the complete variable domain is EAGVAQSPRYKIIEKRQSVAFWCNPISGHATLYWYQQILGQGPKLLIQFQNNGVVDDSQLPKDRFSAERLKGVDSTLKIQPAKLEDSAVYLCASSPWAGGRADTQYFGPGTRLTVL.

J is TRBJ2-7 and V is TRBV4-3; 7 nucleotides match TRBD1. The CDR3 is 16 residues long. CDR1 is LGHNA and CDR2 is YSLEER in the germline V gene. The V and J ends lost 3 bases and 1 base, in that order; junction bases with no gene match: 9. DNA of the CDR3: TGCGCCAGCAGCCAGTCGAGGACAGGACTTTCCTACGAGCAGTACTTC. Its translation is CASSQSRTGLSYEQYF.

This chain links TRBV27 with TRBJ1-5, with a weak D call TRBD1 (5 bases). The CDR3 is made up of 16 amino acids. Looked up from germline, CDR1 is MNHEY and CDR2 is SMNVEV (reference sequence). Trimming cost V 3 bases and J 0 bases, with 12 bases left between them. CDR3 sequence: CASSFGGGYSNQPQHF. The CDR3 nucleotides are TGTGCCAGCAGTTTTGGGGGTGGTTATAGCAATCAGCCCCAGCATTTT.

The chain is built from TRBV29-1 and TRBJ2-1; the D gene is possibly TRBD1 (7 bases). CDR1 is SQVTM and CDR2 is ANQGSEA in the germline V gene. The CDR3 loop spans 12 amino acids. In nucleotides, the CDR3 is TGCATGGCGGGACAGAAATACAATGAGCAGTTCTTC. It specifies CMAGQKYNEQFF.

The chain couples TRBV5-1 to TRBJ2-5, with D uncertain. V was clipped by 1 base and J by 1 base, with 5 bases between them. Germline CDR1 is SGHRS and CDR2 is YFSETQ. This CDR3 comprises 13 residues. The CDR3 nucleotides are TGCGCCAGCAGCTTGAGGTTCCAAGAGACCCAGTACTTC. Translated: CASSLRFQETQYF.

This clone was seen only a few times. This chain uses TRBV6-6 with TRBJ2-7, with TRBD2 identical over 12 bases. Losses at the gene ends were 8 bases for V and 3 bases for J; bases not matched to a gene: 2. CDR3 size: 13 residues. Germline assignment: CDR1 MNHNY and CDR2 SVGAGI (reference sequence). In DNA form, the CDR3 reads TGTGCCAGCCGGACTAGCGGGGTCTACGAGCAGTACTTC. Amino acids: CASRTSGVYEQYF.

The chain links TRBV7-3 to TRBJ2-1; D gene unclear. Germline-derived CDR1 and CDR2 are SGHTA and FQGTGA. The CDR3 sequence is 14 residues long. The V end was cut by 2 bases, the J end by 2 bases, with 7 bases between. DNA for the CDR3: TGTGCCAGCAGCTTAGGTGGGACCTACAATGAGCAGTTCTTC. This codes for CASSLGGTYNEQFF.

The rearrangement links TRBV6-6 to TRBJ2-1; no definite D call. This CDR3 is built from 14 residues. Per germline, CDR1 MNHNY and CDR2 SVGAGI (reference sequence). Trimming removed 6 bases at V and 0 bases at J, with 9 bases between. CDR3 DNA sequence: TGTGCCAGCAGCGCGGAGAGCTCCTACAATGAGCAGTTCTTC. Its translation is CASSAESSYNEQFF.

The chain employs TRBV6-5 and TRBJ2-1; D call uncertain. This CDR3 is 14 amino acids long. Trimming pared 4 bases from V and 8 bases from J, leaving 15 bases between. The germline V gene has CDR1 MNHEY and CDR2 SVGAGI. DNA for the CDR3: TGTGCCAGCAGTTCCCCTAGGGCGCTGGATGAGCAGTTCTTC. Its translation is CASSSPRALDEQFF.

V is TRBV27 and J is TRBJ2-1; D is unresolved. Trimming removed 8 bases at V and 0 bases at J, with 5 bases between. This CDR3 has 12 residues. Germline assignment: CDR1 MNHEY and CDR2 SMNVEV (reference sequence). The CDR3 spells CASALSYNEQFF. CDR3 DNA sequence: TGTGCCAGCGCCCTCTCCTACAATGAGCAGTTCTTC.

Points on this clone: The junction and the germline gene differ at one end; a read error may be behind it. The chain has TRBV7-9 and TRBJ1-5, with 12 bases aligning to TRBD1. Germline assignment: CDR1 SEHNR and CDR2 FQNEAQ (reference sequence). This CDR3 is built from 14 residues. The CDR3 DNA reads as TGTGCCAGCAGCTTGGGACAGGGGGCACAGCCCCGGCATTTT. Encoded protein: CASSLGQGAQPRHF.

The chain links TRBV5-1 to TRBJ2-7, with D hard to call. Deletions cut 2 bases from V and 2 bases from J, with 8 bases between. The CDR3 is 13 amino acids. CDR1 and CDR2 (germline): SGHRS, YFSETQ. The CDR3 here is CASSFSQTYEQYF. The CDR3 DNA reads as TGCGCCAGCAGCTTTTCACAAACCTACGAGCAGTACTTC.

The chain is built from TRBV7-8 and TRBJ1-4; 7 bases fit TRBD1. The CDR3 is made up of 14 amino acids. V lost 5 bases to trimming and J lost 4 bases; unmatched junction nucleotides: 4. Germline V lookup: CDR1 SGHVS, CDR2 FQNEAQ. CDR3 bases: TGTGCCAGCAGCCGAGACAGGGTTAATGAAAAACTGTTTTTT. This encodes CASSRDRVNEKLFF.

This chain connects TRBV18 to TRBJ2-5; possible D gene TRBD2, 6 bases. The ends were cut back, 4 bases at V and 11 bases at J, with 23 bases in the middle. CDR3 size: 15 residues. CDR1 is KGHSH and CDR2 is LQKENI in the germline V gene. In nucleotides, the CDR3 is TGTGCCAGCTCACTGGGGGGTTACGGGTTGAGTGAGCAGTACTTC. This sequence encodes CASSLGGYGLSEQYF. Complete variable domain (other parts from reference TRBV18 and TRBJ2-5): NAGVMQNPRHLVRRRGQEARLRCSPMKGHSHVYWYRQLPEEGLKFMVYLQKENIIDESGMPKERFSAEFPKEGPSILRIQQVVRGDSAAYFCASSLGGYGLSEQYFGPGTRLLVL.

This clone was found a few times. The J gene is TRBJ1-6, the V gene TRBV6-1; D might be TRBD1 (5 bases). The germline CDR1 and CDR2 sequences are MNHNS and SASEGT. CDR3 length equals 15 residues. V was cut by 3 bases and J by 6 bases, with 12 bases left in between. The CDR3 DNA is TGTGCCAGCAGTGACACCGGGACGGCTAATTCACCCCTCCACTTT. Translated, it gives CASSDTGTANSPLHF.

The V and J genes are TRBV4-3 and TRBJ2-2, with D tentatively TRBD2 (6 bases). Per germline, CDR1 LGHNA and CDR2 YSLEER. The V end lost 4 bases, the J end lost 2 bases, and 14 bases lay between the germline ends. The CDR3 extends over 16 amino acids. CDR3 residues: CASSLVVLANTGELFF. The CDR3 DNA follows: TGCGCCAGCAGCCTAGTAGTACTAGCTAACACCGGGGAGCTGTTTTTT.

The chain combines TRBV5-1 with TRBJ2-7; 9 bases line up with TRBD1. The CDR3 is 14 residues long. The germline V gene has CDR1 SGHRS and CDR2 YFSETQ. V was clipped by 5 bases and J by 3 bases; unmatched bases: 6. CDR3 coding DNA: TGCGCCAGCAGGTACGGGACAGGGTTCTACGAGCAGTACTTC. Protein: CASRYGTGFYEQYF.

This chain links TRBV15 with TRBJ2-7; D is undetermined. CDR3 size: 15 residues. The germline V gene encodes CDR1 LNHNV and CDR2 YYDKDF (reference sequence). V was trimmed by 1 base and J by 2 bases, leaving 12 bases between them. The CDR3 DNA is TGTGCCACCAGCAGAGGAGCAGACCAGACCTACGAGCAGTACTTC. As protein: CATSRGADQTYEQYF.